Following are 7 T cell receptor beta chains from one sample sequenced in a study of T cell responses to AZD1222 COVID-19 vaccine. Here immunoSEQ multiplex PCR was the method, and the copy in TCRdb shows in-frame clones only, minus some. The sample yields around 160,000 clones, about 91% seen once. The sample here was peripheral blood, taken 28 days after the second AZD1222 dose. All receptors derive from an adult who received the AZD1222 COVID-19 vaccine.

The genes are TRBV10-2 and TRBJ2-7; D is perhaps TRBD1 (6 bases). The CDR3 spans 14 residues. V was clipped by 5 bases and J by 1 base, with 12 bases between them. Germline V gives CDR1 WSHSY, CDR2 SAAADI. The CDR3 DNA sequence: TGCGCCAGCAGTCCCCTACAGGGTTCCTACGAGCAGTACTTC. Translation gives CASSPLQGSYEQYF.

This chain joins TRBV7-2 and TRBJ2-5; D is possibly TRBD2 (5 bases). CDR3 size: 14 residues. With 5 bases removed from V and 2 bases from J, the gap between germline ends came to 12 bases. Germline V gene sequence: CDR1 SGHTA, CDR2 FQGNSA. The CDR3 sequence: CASSRYGIQETQYF. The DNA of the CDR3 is TGTGCCAGCAGCCGTTACGGGATTCAAGAGACCCAGTACTTC. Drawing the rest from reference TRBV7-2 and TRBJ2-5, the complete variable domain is GAGVSQSPSNKVTEKGKDVELRCDPISGHTALYWYRQSLGQGLEFLIYFQGNSAPDKSGLPSDRFSAERTGGSVSTLTIQRTQQEDSAVYLCASSRYGIQETQYFGPGTRLLVL.

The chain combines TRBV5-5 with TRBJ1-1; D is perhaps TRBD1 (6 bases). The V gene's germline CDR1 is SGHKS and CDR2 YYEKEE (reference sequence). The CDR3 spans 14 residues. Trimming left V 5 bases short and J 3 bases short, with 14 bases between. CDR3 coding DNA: TGTGCCAGCAGAGTAGGGGGGGCCTACACTGAAGCTTTCTTT. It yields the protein CASRVGGAYTEAFF.

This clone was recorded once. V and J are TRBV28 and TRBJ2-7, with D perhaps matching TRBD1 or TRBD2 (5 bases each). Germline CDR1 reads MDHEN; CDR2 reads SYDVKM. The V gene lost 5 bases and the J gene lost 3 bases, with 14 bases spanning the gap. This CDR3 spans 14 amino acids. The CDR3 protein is CASSTPGTLYEQYF. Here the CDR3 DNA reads TGTGCCAGCAGTACCCCAGGGACCCTCTACGAGCAGTACTTC.

CDR3 bases: TGTGCCAGCAGCTTGGCAGGGGTGAATCAGCCCCAGCATTTT. It yields the protein CASSLAGVNQPQHF. The chain combines TRBV7-9 with TRBJ1-5; tentative D call: TRBD1 (6 bases). This CDR3 is 14 amino acids long. Germline V gene data show CDR1 as SEHNR and CDR2 as FQNEAQ (reference sequence). V lost 3 bases and J lost 4, with 10 bases in between.

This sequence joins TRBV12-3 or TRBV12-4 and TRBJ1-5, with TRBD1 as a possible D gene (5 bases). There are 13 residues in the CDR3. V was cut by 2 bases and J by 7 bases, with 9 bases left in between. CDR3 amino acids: CASSLPGSQPQHF. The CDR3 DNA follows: TGTGCCAGCAGTTTACCAGGGTCGCAGCCCCAGCATTTT.

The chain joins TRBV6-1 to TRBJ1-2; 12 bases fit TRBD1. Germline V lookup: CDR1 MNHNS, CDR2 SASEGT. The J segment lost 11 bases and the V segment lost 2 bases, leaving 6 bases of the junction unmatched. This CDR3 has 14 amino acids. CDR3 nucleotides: TGTGCCAGCAGTGAAATCCGGGACAGGGGGCTTTACACCTTC. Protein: CASSEIRDRGLYTF.